These 26 T cell receptor beta chains share one sample of origin, sequenced in a study of beta chain features in type 1 diabetes. The sequenced template was cDNA made from the entire isolated RNA. Assay used: immunoSEQ multiplex PCR; TCRdb lists only in-frame clones, some missing. The sample includes a few hundred thousand clones, roughly an eighth of them seen just once. No antigens are known for them. Study-level results: For Type 1 diabetes patients, all four CD4+ subsets carried TCRB CDR3s that were moderately but significantly shorter.

Sequenced input: naive CD4+ T cells from blood. These receptors were collected from a man in his thirties or forties with type 1 diabetes.

The chain couples TRBV27 to TRBJ2-6; possible D gene TRBD1, 5 bases. The germline CDR1 and CDR2 sequences are MNHEY and SMNVEV (reference sequence). The V gene lost 6 bases and the J gene lost 2 bases, with 11 bases spanning the gap. CDR3 length equals 15 residues. CDR3 loop: CASSEPGTGANVLTF. The CDR3 region has the DNA TGTGCCAGCAGCGAGCCAGGGACTGGGGCCAACGTCCTGACTTTC.

This clone was counted between two and nine times. The chain joins TRBV2 to TRBJ1-2, with 7 bases aligning to TRBD1. Losses at the gene ends were 8 bases for V and 7 bases for J; bases not matched to a gene: 7. The CDR3 totals 12 residues. Germline CDR1 is SNHLY and CDR2 is FYNNEI. CDR3 sequence (DNA): TGTGCCAGCTACGGGACAGTTGGTGGCTACACCTTC. Translation gives CASYGTVGGYTF.

A few counts support this clone. This chain connects TRBV6-5 to TRBJ2-2, with 9 positions matching TRBD2. The CDR3 runs to 15 residues. V trimming: 2 bases; J trimming: 7 bases; junction bases outside the gene matches: 5. The germline V gene has CDR1 MNHEY and CDR2 SVGAGI. DNA for the CDR3: TGTGCCAGCAGTTACGCTAGCGGGATTGTCGGGGAGCTGTTTTTT. Encoded protein: CASSYASGIVGELFF.

V and J are TRBV7-2 and TRBJ2-1, with a possible D match to TRBD2 (6 bases). Trimming took off 2 bases at V and 9 bases at J, with 11 bases between the two ends. Germline lookup yields CDR1 SGHTA and CDR2 FQGNSA. CDR3 length equals 13 residues. CDR3: CASSLSQEGEQFF. The CDR3 DNA reads TGTGCCAGCAGCTTAAGTCAGGAGGGTGAGCAGTTCTTC.

This clone was seen more than once but under ten times. The chain couples TRBV5-4 to TRBJ2-1, with 8 bases that match TRBD2. Germline CDR1 and CDR2: SGHNT and YYREEE (reference sequence). V lost 6 bases and J lost 10; bases outside the gene matches: 15. The CDR3 consists of 15 residues. In DNA form, the CDR3 reads TGTGCCAGCACCAAGACTAGCGCATCCCAGGGGGAGCAGTTCTTC. This sequence encodes CASTKTSASQGEQFF.

In its sample, this clone was seen a few times. The gene calls are TRBV27 and TRBJ2-7; 9 nucleotides match TRBD1. CDR1 is MNHEY, CDR2 SMNVEV, per germline (reference sequence). J gave up 3 bases and V 5 bases, and 11 bases lay outside the gene matches. The length of the CDR3 is 16 residues. Here the CDR3 reads CASSMTGGRTRYEQYF. In DNA form, the CDR3 reads TGTGCCAGCAGTATGACAGGGGGTCGGACCCGCTACGAGCAGTACTTC.

CDR3 in DNA: TGCGCCAGCAGCCCCTACAGACAGGGGAACTATGGCTACACCTTC. Encoded protein: CASSPYRQGNYGYTF. The V and J genes are TRBV5-1 and TRBJ1-2; 8 bases map to TRBD1. The germline V gene encodes CDR1 SGHRS and CDR2 YFSETQ. J lost 2 bases, V lost 4 bases, and 7 bases had no gene match. The CDR3 is made up of 15 amino acids.

This chain links TRBV1 with TRBJ2-3; the table assigns TRBD2, which was not confirmed against the DNA. TRBV1 counts as a pseudogene. CDR3 size: 21 residues. CDR3 protein: CTSSQDGALGLAGEGPDTQYF. In DNA, the CDR3 is TGCACCAGCAGCCAGGATGGCGCATTAGGACTGGCGGGGGAAGGGCCCGATACGCAGTATTTT.

V and J are TRBV6-5 and TRBJ2-3; TRBD1 agrees at 7 bases. The CDR3 loop spans 16 amino acids. The V gene's germline CDR1 is MNHEY and CDR2 SVGAGI. Trimming took 0 bases from V and 3 from J; bases not matched to a gene: 6. The chain's CDR3 is CASSYSQAGGTDTQYF. CDR3 nucleotides: TGTGCCAGCAGTTACTCTCAGGCAGGGGGAACAGATACGCAGTATTTT.

This clone was detected only a few times. The rearrangement joins TRBV4-3 to TRBJ2-1; 10 nucleotides agree with TRBD2. Germline CDR1 LGHNA, CDR2 YSLEER. There are 16 residues in the CDR3. Trimming took 4 bases from V and 8 from J; bases not matched to a gene: 11. The CDR3 here is CASSRVTSGWGDEQFF. CDR3 bases: TGCGCCAGCAGCCGCGTGACTAGCGGGTGGGGGGATGAGCAGTTCTTC.

This clone was seen only a few times. This chain links TRBV6-6 with TRBJ2-1; TRBD2 is a possible D gene (5 bases). Germline CDR1 is MNHNY and CDR2 is SVGAGI (reference sequence). With 6 bases removed from V and 5 bases from J, the gap between germline ends came to 17 bases. This CDR3 comprises 15 residues. CDR3 sequence: CASSAYSGTDNEQFF. CDR3 in DNA: TGTGCCAGCAGCGCGTACTCGGGAACTGACAATGAGCAGTTCTTC.

The genes are TRBV9 and TRBJ2-1, with D tentatively TRBD2 (5 bases). Germline V gives CDR1 SGDLS, CDR2 YYNGEE. The length of the CDR3 is 15 residues. Deletions cut 1 base from V and 6 bases from J, with 14 bases between. The DNA for the CDR3 is TGTGCCAGCAGCGTAATCGGAACCCGGGGCAATGAGCAGTTCTTC. Its protein product is CASSVIGTRGNEQFF.

The rearrangement links TRBV18 to TRBJ2-5; unclear D gene. The CDR3 extends over 13 amino acids. CDR1 is KGHSH and CDR2 is LQKENI in the germline V gene. Trimming left V 3 bases short and J 0 bases short, with 5 bases between. CDR3 protein: CASSPADQETQYF. The CDR3 DNA reads as TGTGCCAGCTCACCGGCAGACCAAGAGACCCAGTACTTC.

The chain links TRBV7-2 to TRBJ1-5, with D unclear. V dropped 6 bases and J dropped 0 bases, with 9 bases sitting between them. CDR1 is SGHTA and CDR2 is FQGNSA in the germline V gene. The CDR3 is 14 residues long. The CDR3 nucleotides read TGTGCCAGCAGACCGGACTATAGCAATCAGCCCCAGCATTTT. This codes for CASRPDYSNQPQHF. Looking up the rest from reference TRBV7-2 and TRBJ1-5 gives the full variable domain: GAGVSQSPSNKVTEKGKDVELRCDPISGHTALYWYRQSLGQGLEFLIYFQGNSAPDKSGLPSDRFSAERTGGSVSTLTIQRTQQEDSAVYLCASRPDYSNQPQHFGDGTRLSIL.

This clone was seen only a few times. The rearrangement joins TRBV6-4 to TRBJ2-2, with TRBD2 as a possible D gene (5 bases). V was cut by 4 bases and J by 1 base, with 7 bases left in between. The CDR3 is 14 amino acids. Germline V gene data show CDR1 as MRHNA and CDR2 as SNTAGT. The DNA for the CDR3 is TGTGCCAGCAGTGTCGGGGTGAACACCGGGGAGCTGTTTTTT. This translates into CASSVGVNTGELFF.

This clone was observed a handful of times. The chain uses TRBV28 and TRBJ2-5, with a possible D match to TRBD1 (6 bases). Germline CDR1 and CDR2: MDHEN and SYDVKM. The ends were cut back, 5 bases at V and 0 bases at J, with 19 bases in the middle. The CDR3 is 17 amino acids. The CDR3 loop is CASSPQRGQPHQETQYF. In DNA, the CDR3 is TGTGCCAGCAGTCCCCAACGAGGACAGCCACACCAAGAGACCCAGTACTTC.

This clone has only a few counts. The J gene is TRBJ1-2, the V gene TRBV18, with D possibly matching TRBD1 (5 bases). The V end lost 6 bases, the J end lost 0 bases, and 11 bases lay between the germline ends. Germline loops: CDR1 KGHSH, CDR2 LQKENI. The CDR3 totals 14 residues. The CDR3 DNA follows: TGTGCCAGCTCTACGACAGACTCTAACTATGGCTACACCTTC. Translation: CASSTTDSNYGYTF.

The sample holds a few counts of this clone. Other DNA variants within this sample encode the same CDR3. The CDR3 bases are TGTGCCAGCAGCTTCCAGGGTGGTGCAGAGACCCAGTACTTC. The encoded protein is CASSFQGGAETQYF. The chain is built from TRBV7-3 and TRBJ2-5; possibly TRBD1 for D (5 bases). V lost 3 bases and J 4 bases, leaving 12 bases between the germline ends. Germline CDR1 and CDR2: SGHTA and FQGTGA. The CDR3 contains 14 residues.

This clone was counted a few times. The V gene is TRBV4-2, the J gene TRBJ2-7, with 10 positions matching TRBD1. Unmatched junction bases numbered 11, after V lost 4 bases and J lost 2 bases. The germline CDR1 and CDR2 sequences are LGHNA and YNFKEQ. The CDR3 runs 17 residues. In DNA form, the CDR3 reads TGTGCCAGCAGCCTTTCTACCGGGACAGGGGCAACCTACGAGCAGTACTTC. Translation gives CASSLSTGTGATYEQYF.

The CDR3 sequence is CAWSYRGGGPAYEQYF. DNA of the CDR3: TGTGCCTGGAGTTACAGAGGTGGAGGGCCCGCCTACGAGCAGTACTTC. The J gene is TRBJ2-7, the V gene TRBV30; D perhaps matches TRBD2 (6 bases). Germline values: CDR1 GTSNPN, CDR2 SVGIG (reference sequence). The CDR3 runs 16 residues. V was clipped by 2 bases and J by 2 bases, with 19 bases between them.

CDR3 sequence: CASSPRWGQSETQYF. In DNA form, the CDR3 reads TGTGCCAGCAGTCCTCGTTGGGGACAGAGTGAGACCCAGTACTTC. The rearrangement uses TRBV6-5 and TRBJ2-5; 7 bases agree with TRBD1. This CDR3 contains 15 residues. With 5 bases clipped from V and 5 bases from J, the junction kept 11 bases outside the gene matches. Germline V CDR1 and CDR2: MNHEY, SVGAGI.

The V call is TRBV29-1, the J call TRBJ2-7, with 8 nucleotides matching TRBD2. CDR3 size: 14 residues. Germline assignment: CDR1 SQVTM and CDR2 ANQGSEA. Germline trimming cut 6 bases from V and 0 bases from J; bases unmatched to any gene: 7. CDR3: CSVTTSGSSYEQYF. For the CDR3, the DNA is TGCAGCGTAACAACTAGCGGTAGCTCCTACGAGCAGTACTTC.

This clone was seen only a few times. The rearrangement links TRBV7-9 to TRBJ2-5; the D is unclear. V gave up 5 bases and J gave up 4 bases, with 8 bases separating them. This CDR3 is 12 amino acids long. Germline-derived CDR1 and CDR2 are SEHNR and FQNEAQ (reference sequence). This chain's CDR3 is CASSPSGETQYF. The CDR3 nucleotides read TGTGCCAGCAGCCCCAGTGGAGAGACCCAGTACTTC. The entire variable domain, with the rest obtained from reference TRBV7-9 and TRBJ2-5, is as follows: DTGVSQNPRHKITKRGQNVTFRCDPISEHNRLYWYRQTLGQGPEFLTYFQNEAQLEKSRLLSDRFSAERPKGSFSTLEIQRTEQGDSAMYLCASSPSGETQYFGPGTRLLVL.

V gene TRBV30 combines with J gene TRBJ2-5; D is perhaps TRBD2 (5 bases). The tail of the sequence fits TRBJ2-7 better, so the J call may be wrong. The germline CDR1 and CDR2 sequences are GTSNPN and SVGIG (reference sequence). The CDR3 length is 13 residues. In nucleotides, the CDR3 is TGTGCCTGGAGTTCCGGGGAAGGCTACGAGCAGTACTTC. This codes for CAWSSGEGYEQYF.

The V and J genes are TRBV29-1 and TRBJ2-5; TRBD1 agrees at 9 bases. The DNA end is more similar to TRBJ2-7, so the J call may be wrong. The CDR3 is made up of 15 amino acids. Germline V gene lookup returns CDR1 SQVTM and CDR2 ANQGSEA. This CDR3 is CSVSLTGQGLYEQYF. The CDR3 nucleotides read TGCAGCGTATCTCTCACGGGACAGGGCCTCTACGAGCAGTACTTC.

The rearrangement uses TRBV18 and TRBJ1-2; D call uncertain. CDR3 size: 16 residues. The V gene lost 4 bases and the J gene lost 0 bases, with 15 bases spanning the gap. The germline gives CDR1 KGHSH, CDR2 LQKENI. The CDR3 protein is CASSLDSLRPNYGYTF. CDR3 DNA sequence: TGTGCCAGCTCACTGGACTCGTTAAGACCTAACTATGGCTACACCTTC.